This TCR beta chain was found in a study of early T cells in non-severe SARS-CoV-2 infection. This clonotype turned up a few times. Germline V CDR1 and CDR2: SGDLS, YYNGEE. The CDR3 sequence is 14 residues long. Trimming at V came to 4 bases and at J to 10 bases, leaving 11 bases not matched to a gene. TCRdb reanalysed the 5' RACE reads using MiXCR and keeps one entry per CDR3 protein. The sample records more than 75,000 distinct CDR3 sequences, less than 15% being singletons. The specimen sequenced was whole blood. The gene calls are TRBV9 and TRBJ1-2; TRBD1 matches at 9 bases. The receptor's source is an adult who was a healthcare worker with PCR-confirmed SARS-CoV-2 infection or an uninfected control (not recorded which). CDR3 DNA sequence: TGTGCCAGCAGCACTAACAGGGGGCAAAGCCCCTACACCTTC. It yields the protein CASSTNRGQSPYTF. Complete variable domain (other parts from reference TRBV9 and TRBJ1-2): DSGVTQTPKHLITATGQRVTLRCSPRSGDLSVYWYQQSLDQGLQFLIQYYNGEERAKGNILERFSAQQFPDLHSELNLSSLELGDSALYFCASSTNRGQSPYTFGSGTRLTVV.